The text below deals with one T cell receptor (beta chain). Its antigen is undetermined. Time point specified: patch test 1, 2 weeks after DPC sensitization. Sample treatment: therapeutic diphenylcyclopropenone sensitization with weekly scalp DPC. The authors extracted total RNA from unfractionated whole blood. This sample is part of a study of human T cells and chemical hapten exposure. The study, taken as a whole, reports: While controls formed fewer of them, expanded TCRs formed significantly more large CDR3 similarity clusters.

CDR3 length equals 15 residues. V was pared by 3 bases and J by 1 base, with 10 bases between. CDR1 KGHSH and CDR2 LQKENI come from the germline V gene. TCRdb reanalysed the RACE reads using MiXCR and keeps one entry per CDR3 protein. The table shows some 52,000 distinct CDR3 sequences, with approximately 10% occurring only once. The sequence derives from a woman aged 40 to 50 with alopecia areata. Some clones in this sample may be carry-over from other donors' samples. This specimen consisted of whole blood, obtained in connection with sensitization to the hapten diphenylcyclopropenone (DPC). V is TRBV18 and J is TRBJ2-1, with D unresolved. CDR3 nucleotide sequence: TGTGCCAGCTCACCCTTAGGGCAGTCCTACAATGAGCAGTTCTTC. Residues: CASSPLGQSYNEQFF.